A selection of T cell receptor beta chains follows, all from one sample in a study of cytomegalovirus exposure and HLA in healthy donors. TCRdb keeps only in-frame clones here, not all; method: immunoSEQ multiplex PCR. The sample has approximately 150,000 clones; over 70% are singletons. Sequencing input: PBMCs. The receptors were sampled from a woman aged 40 to 50 in good health and CMV-seronegative. CDR3s include the opening cysteine and the closing phenylalanine or tryptophan. D genes are given only for firm matches. Only part of the rows carry a size: once, few, many, or a class if the clone is expanded.

v_gene	d_gene	abundance	j_gene	CDR3nt	CDR3aa
TRBV5-1	-	-	TRBJ2-1	TGCGCCAGCAGCTCGGACGGGGAGGCCTACAATGAGCAGTTCTTC	CASSSDGEAYNEQFF
TRBV6-4	-	-	TRBJ2-2	TGTGCCAGCAGTGACCCCGCAGGCGACACCGGGGAGCTGTTTTTT	CASSDPAGDTGELFF
TRBV28	TRBD2	-	TRBJ2-7	TGTGCCAGCAGCCGGGGGGGCTACGAGCAGTACTTC	CASSRGGYEQYF
TRBV7-9	TRBD2	-	TRBJ2-4	TGTGCCAGCAGCGAAGGATTCGCGGGAGGGAGGGGAAACATTCAGTACTTC	CASSEGFAGGRGNIQYF
TRBV14	-	-	TRBJ2-1	TGTGCCAGCAGCCAATCGGGGTCCAATGAGCAGTTCTTC	CASSQSGSNEQFF
TRBV19	TRBD1	-	TRBJ1-2	TGTGCCAGTAGTTCGTCCGCCGGGACAGGGTATACTCGCTACACCTTC	CASSSSAGTGYTRYTF
TRBV11-3	TRBD2	-	TRBJ2-3	TGTGCCAGCAGCTTACTAGCGGGAGGGGCATCCACAGATACGCAGTATTTT	CASSLLAGGASTDTQYF
TRBV29-1	-	-	TRBJ2-5	TGCAGCGTAGCAAAAGGCGGGAATGGCTTAGAGACCCAGTACTTC	CSVAKGGNGLETQYF
TRBV9	-	-	TRBJ1-2	TGTGCCAGCAGCTCCCCCCGGGGAGGGTTTAGTAACTATGGCTACACCTTC	CASSSPRGGFSNYGYTF
TRBV6-1	-	-	TRBJ1-1	TGTGCCAGCAGTTGGGACACCGAGAACACTGAAGCTTTCTTT	CASSWDTENTEAFF
TRBV27	-	-	TRBJ2-7	TGTGCCAGCAGTTTAAAGGAGGACTCCTACGAGCAGTACTTC	CASSLKEDSYEQYF
TRBV19	TRBD1	-	TRBJ1-2	TGTGCCAGTGGGGGACAGGGGGCAGGGAGTAACTATGGCTACACCTTC	CASGGQGAGSNYGYTF
TRBV6-5	-	-	TRBJ1-1	TGTGCCAGCAGTGATGAGAGGGCGAACACTGAAGCTTTCTTT	CASSDERANTEAFF
TRBV29-1	TRBD1	-	TRBJ1-1	TGCAGCGTGGCCGGGACAGCGAACACTGAAGCTTTCTTT	CSVAGTANTEAFF
TRBV4-1	-	-	TRBJ1-4	TGCGCCAGCAGCCAAGAAGGTAGGGACCTGGACAGCGCAAATAATGAAAAACTGTTTTTT	CASSQEGRDLDSANNEKLFF
TRBV28	-	-	TRBJ1-1	TGTGCCAGCAGAGCGGGGTCCACTGAAGCTTTCTTT	CASRAGSTEAFF
TRBV10-3	TRBD1	-	TRBJ2-2	TGTGCCATCAGTACAGGGGGCGCATTAGGCGGGGAGCTGTTTTTT	CAISTGGALGGELFF
TRBV4-1	TRBD2	-	TRBJ2-1	TGCGCCAGCAGCCGGGGACTAGCGGGGGCAAAGGATGAGCAGTTCTTC	CASSRGLAGAKDEQFF
TRBV7-9	TRBD1	-	TRBJ1-2	TGTGCCAGCAGCAACCCGTACAGGGGGCGCCGGGATGGCTACACCTTC	CASSNPYRGRRDGYTF
TRBV5-1	TRBD1	-	TRBJ2-5	TGCGCCAGCAGCAACCAGGGGACAGGCCTTGGGACCCAGTACTTC	CASSNQGTGLGTQYF
TRBV2	-	-	TRBJ1-1	TGTGCCAGCAGTACCGAACCCCGTACAGGGACTGAAGCTTTCTTT	CASSTEPRTGTEAFF
TRBV10-3	TRBD1	few	TRBJ1-1	TGTGCCATCAGGCGGGCAGGGGGAATGAACACTGAAGCTTTCTTT	CAIRRAGGMNTEAFF
TRBV6-6	-	few	TRBJ2-3	TGTGCCAGCCGAGACGACCTACCGGGTACGCAGTATTTT	CASRDDLPGTQYF
TRBV2	TRBD2	-	TRBJ2-1	TGTGCCAGCATTAGACGACTAGCGGGAAGGGGGCAGTTCTTC	CASIRRLAGRGQFF
TRBV30	-	-	TRBJ2-3	TGTGCCTGGAGCGGGGCAGATACGCAGTATTTT	CAWSGADTQYF
TRBV11-2	TRBD2	-	TRBJ2-2	TGTGCCAGCAGGACCCGGGGGGGGCTAGCGAGCACCGGGGAGCTGTTTTTT	CASRTRGGLASTGELFF
TRBV9	TRBD2	-	TRBJ2-5	TGTGCCAGCAGCGTAGTTGGGGGAGGGCCAGAGACCCAGTACTTC	CASSVVGGGPETQYF
TRBV5-1	-	-	TRBJ1-1	TGCGCCAGCAGCTTGGAAGCAGGGAACACTGAAGCTTTCTTT	CASSLEAGNTEAFF
TRBV5-1	TRBD1	few	TRBJ1-4	TGCGCCAGCAGCGATCCGGGACAGGGAGATGAAAAACTGTTTTTT	CASSDPGQGDEKLFF
TRBV7-9	TRBD1	-	TRBJ2-1	TGTGCCAGCAGCCCCGGGACAGAGGGCGATGAGCAGTTCTTC	CASSPGTEGDEQFF
TRBV10-3	-	-	TRBJ1-3	TGTGCCATCGGACAGGGAAACACCATATATTTT	CAIGQGNTIYF